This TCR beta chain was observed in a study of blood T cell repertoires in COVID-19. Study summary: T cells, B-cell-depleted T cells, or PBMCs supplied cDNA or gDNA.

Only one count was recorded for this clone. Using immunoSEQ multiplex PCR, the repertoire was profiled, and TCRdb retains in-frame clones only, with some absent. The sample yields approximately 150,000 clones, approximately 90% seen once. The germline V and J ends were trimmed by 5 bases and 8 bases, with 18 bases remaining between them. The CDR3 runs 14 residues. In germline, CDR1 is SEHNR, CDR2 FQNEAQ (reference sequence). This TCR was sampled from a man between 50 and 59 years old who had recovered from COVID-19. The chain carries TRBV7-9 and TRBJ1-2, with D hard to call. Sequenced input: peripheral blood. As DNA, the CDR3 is TGTGCCAGCAGCCCCGGACTAAGCGACGAGGGCTACACCTTC. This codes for CASSPGLSDEGYTF.